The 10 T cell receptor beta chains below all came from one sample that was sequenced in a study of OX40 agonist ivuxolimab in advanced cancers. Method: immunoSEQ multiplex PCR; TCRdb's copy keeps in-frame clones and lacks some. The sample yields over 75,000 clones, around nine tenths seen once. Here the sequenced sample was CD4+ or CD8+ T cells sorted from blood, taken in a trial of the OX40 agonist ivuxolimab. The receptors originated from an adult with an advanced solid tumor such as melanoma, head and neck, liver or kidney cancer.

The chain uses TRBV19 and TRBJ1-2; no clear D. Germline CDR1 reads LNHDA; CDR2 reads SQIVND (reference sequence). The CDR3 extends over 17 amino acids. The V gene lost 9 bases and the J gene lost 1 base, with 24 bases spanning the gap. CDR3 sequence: CASTNRGRPLVNYGYTF. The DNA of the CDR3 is TGTGCCAGCACCAATCGAGGCAGGCCCTTGGTTAACTATGGCTACACCTTC.

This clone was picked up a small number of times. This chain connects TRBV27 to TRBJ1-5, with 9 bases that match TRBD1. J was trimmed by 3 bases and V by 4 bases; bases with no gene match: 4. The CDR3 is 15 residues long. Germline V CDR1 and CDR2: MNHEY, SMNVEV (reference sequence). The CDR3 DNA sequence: TGTGCCAGCAGTTCACGGACAGGGGCCAATCAGCCCCAGCATTTT. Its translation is CASSSRTGANQPQHF.

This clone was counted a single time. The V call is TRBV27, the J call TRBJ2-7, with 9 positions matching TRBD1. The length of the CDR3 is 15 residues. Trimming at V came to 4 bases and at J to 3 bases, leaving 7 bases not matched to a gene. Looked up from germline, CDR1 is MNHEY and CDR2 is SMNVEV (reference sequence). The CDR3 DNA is TGTGCCAGCAGTTCGACCGGGACAGGGCTCTACGAGCAGTACTTC. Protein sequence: CASSSTGTGLYEQYF.

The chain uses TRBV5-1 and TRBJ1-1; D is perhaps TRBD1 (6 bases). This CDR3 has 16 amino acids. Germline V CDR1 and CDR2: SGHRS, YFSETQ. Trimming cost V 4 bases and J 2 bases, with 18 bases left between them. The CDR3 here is CASSTNVGQSNTEAFF. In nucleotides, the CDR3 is TGCGCCAGCAGCACGAACGTCGGACAGAGTAACACTGAAGCTTTCTTT.

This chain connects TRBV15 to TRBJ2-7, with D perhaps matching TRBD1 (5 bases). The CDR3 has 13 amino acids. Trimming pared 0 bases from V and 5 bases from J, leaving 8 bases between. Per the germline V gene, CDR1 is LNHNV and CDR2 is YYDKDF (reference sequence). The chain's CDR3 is CATSREQVNEQYF. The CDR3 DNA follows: TGTGCCACCAGCAGAGAACAGGTGAACGAGCAGTACTTC. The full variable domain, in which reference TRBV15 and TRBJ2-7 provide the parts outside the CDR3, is DAMVIQNPRYQVTQFGKPVTLSCSQTLNHNVMYWYQQKSSQAPKLLFHYYDKDFNNEADTPDNFQSRRPNTSFCFLDIRSPGLGDTAMYLCATSREQVNEQYFGPGTRLTVT.

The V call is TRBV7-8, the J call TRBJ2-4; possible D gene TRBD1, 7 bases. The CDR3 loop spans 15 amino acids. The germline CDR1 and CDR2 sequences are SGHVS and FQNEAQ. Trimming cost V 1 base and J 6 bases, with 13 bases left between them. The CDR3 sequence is CASSLDHRGGNIQYF. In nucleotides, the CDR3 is TGTGCCAGCAGCTTAGATCACAGGGGAGGAAACATTCAGTACTTC.

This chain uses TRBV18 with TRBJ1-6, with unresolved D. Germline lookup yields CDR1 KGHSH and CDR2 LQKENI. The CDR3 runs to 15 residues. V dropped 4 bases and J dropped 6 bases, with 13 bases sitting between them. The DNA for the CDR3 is TGTGCCAGCTCACAGGGTCCCAATACTAATTCACCCCTCCACTTT. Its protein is CASSQGPNTNSPLHF.

CDR3 coding DNA: TGTGCCAGCTCACCATCAGTTATGGAAAAACTGTTTTTT. It specifies CASSPSVMEKLFF. V is TRBV18 and J is TRBJ1-4, with unresolved D. V lost 2 bases, J lost 8 bases, and 9 bases lay in between. This CDR3 spans 13 amino acids. Per germline, CDR1 KGHSH and CDR2 LQKENI.

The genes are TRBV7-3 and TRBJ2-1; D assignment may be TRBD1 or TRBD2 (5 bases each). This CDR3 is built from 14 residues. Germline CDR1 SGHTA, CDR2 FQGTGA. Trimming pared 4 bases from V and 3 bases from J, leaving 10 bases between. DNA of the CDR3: TGTGCCAGCAGCTCCGGGACCATCTACAATGAGCAGTTCTTC. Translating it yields CASSSGTIYNEQFF.

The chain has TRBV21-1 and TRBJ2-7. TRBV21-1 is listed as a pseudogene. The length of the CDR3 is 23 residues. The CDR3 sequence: CASSKGVYLPGMKPGRQSYEQYF. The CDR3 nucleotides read TGTGCCAGCAGCAAGGGAGTATACCTTCCCGGCATGAAACCGGGACGGCAATCCTACGAGCAGTACTTC.